The 18 T cell receptor beta chains given below trace back to one sample, sequenced in a study of cytomegalovirus exposure and HLA in healthy donors (dated by TCRdb to about 2017). Libraries were built with the immunoSEQ multiplex PCR assay. For the multiplex PCR, a mixture combining 60 forward primers for TCR Vbeta segments and 13 reverse primers for TCR Jbeta segments was used. Drawn from immuneACCESS, this table holds only the in-frame rearrangements with V and J called that TCRdb kept. Clones are partly lost; checked studies trace under half to an unresolved V gene and leave the rest unexplained. The sample profile shows 200,000 to 300,000 clones; around 83% of them were found once. The ten most abundant clones make up about 0.25% of the sample. The sample consisted of PBMCs. These receptors were obtained from a girl aged 2 to 10 in good health and CMV-seronegative.

CDR3 sequence reads: CASRTSGRGNEQFF. The CDR3 DNA is TGCGCCAGTCGGACTAGCGGGAGGGGGAATGAGCAGTTCTTC. V gene TRBV4-1 combines with J gene TRBJ2-1, with 15 bases lining up with TRBD2. CDR3 length: 14 amino acids. V shed 9 bases and J 7 bases; nucleotides not matched to a gene: 4. The germline V gene encodes CDR1 MGHRA and CDR2 YSYEKL.

The chain has TRBV5-4 and TRBJ2-1; 7 bases agree with TRBD2. Unmatched junction bases numbered 6, after V lost 0 bases and J lost 12 bases. CDR3 length equals 13 residues. Germline V gives CDR1 SGHNT, CDR2 YYREEE (reference sequence). In nucleotides, the CDR3 is TGTGCCAGCAGCTTGGGTGGACTAGGTGGGCAGTTCTTC. It encodes CASSLGGLGGQFF.

This chain links TRBV5-1 with TRBJ1-3, with D uncertain. Trimming removed 0 bases from V and 0 bases from J, with 7 bases in between. This CDR3 spans 15 amino acids. The germline CDR1 and CDR2 sequences are SGHRS and YFSETQ. CDR3 loop: CASSLDGVSGNTIYF. The CDR3 DNA reads as TGCGCCAGCAGCTTGGACGGGGTCTCTGGAAACACCATATATTTT.

This chain joins TRBV6-6 and TRBJ1-1, with 7 bases lining up with TRBD1. The CDR3 length is 12 residues. J was trimmed by 8 bases and V by 8 bases; bases with no gene match: 8. Germline-derived CDR1 and CDR2 are MNHNY and SVGAGI (reference sequence). The chain's CDR3 is CASLRLTGEAFF. CDR3 in DNA: TGTGCCAGCCTACGGCTGACAGGGGAAGCTTTCTTT.

The chain combines TRBV6-5 with TRBJ2-5; D is perhaps TRBD1 (6 bases). The length of the CDR3 is 15 residues. Trimming removed 5 bases from V and 4 bases from J, with 17 bases in between. Germline-derived CDR1 and CDR2 are MNHEY and SVGAGI. This chain's CDR3 is CASSPPTGTGETQYF. The CDR3 DNA sequence: TGTGCCAGCAGTCCCCCTACAGGGACGGGAGAGACCCAGTACTTC.

The chain combines TRBV5-4 with TRBJ1-1; D possibly corresponds to TRBD1 (5 bases). With 0 bases removed from V and 0 bases from J, the gap between germline ends came to 9 bases. The CDR3 consists of 15 residues. Germline CDR1 is SGHNT and CDR2 is YYREEE (reference sequence). CDR3 in DNA: TGTGCCAGCAGCTTGGGGACAAGGGTGAACACTGAAGCTTTCTTT. It translates to CASSLGTRVNTEAFF.

The chain carries TRBV30 and TRBJ1-5; 10 bases map to TRBD1. The V gene's germline CDR1 is GTSNPN and CDR2 SVGIG (reference sequence). The ends lost 0 bases at V and 1 base at J; junction bases unmatched: 6. The CDR3 spans 17 residues. The chain's CDR3 is CAWSVGTGEGSNQPQHF. The DNA of the CDR3 is TGTGCCTGGAGTGTAGGGACAGGGGAGGGAAGCAATCAGCCCCAGCATTTT.

V and J are TRBV10-3 and TRBJ1-2; D gene unclear. V was trimmed by 6 bases and J by 4 bases, leaving 15 bases between them. This CDR3 has 14 amino acids. Germline V gives CDR1 ENHRY, CDR2 SYGVKD. CDR3 DNA sequence: TGTGCCATCAGCGCGCGGGCAGCTATCTATGGCTACACCTTC. This translates into CAISARAAIYGYTF.

The V call is TRBV10-3, the J call TRBJ2-1, with 8 bases fitting TRBD2. The V segment lost 5 bases and the J segment 2 bases; nucleotides outside the gene matches: 2. Germline CDR1 reads ENHRY; CDR2 reads SYGVKD. The CDR3 sequence is 14 residues long. CDR3 loop: CAISSGSTYNEQFF. The DNA of the CDR3 is TGTGCCATCAGTAGCGGGAGTACCTACAATGAGCAGTTCTTC.

This clone has just one count. The V and J genes are TRBV18 and TRBJ2-1; D unresolved. V lost 6 bases and J lost 6, with 12 bases in between. The V gene's germline CDR1 is KGHSH and CDR2 LQKENI. This CDR3 region has 13 residues. CDR3 sequence: CASSSATGNEQFF. The CDR3 DNA reads as TGTGCCAGCTCGTCCGCTACTGGCAATGAGCAGTTCTTC.

The rearrangement joins TRBV27 to TRBJ2-7; 12 bases line up with TRBD1. Germline loops: CDR1 MNHEY, CDR2 SMNVEV (reference sequence). Trimming removed 4 bases from V and 4 bases from J; junction bases left unmatched: 5. CDR3 length: 15 amino acids. The chain's CDR3 is CASSYGTGGVYEQYF. CDR3 coding DNA: TGTGCCAGCAGTTATGGGACAGGGGGCGTTTACGAGCAGTACTTC.

The chain couples TRBV5-1 to TRBJ1-2, with D possibly TRBD1 on 6 matching bases. Germline-derived CDR1 and CDR2 are SGHRS and YFSETQ. The CDR3 length is 14 residues. V was shortened by 3 bases and J by 0 bases, with 9 bases between the two germline ends. This CDR3 is CASSWTDTNYGYTF. CDR3 sequence (DNA): TGCGCCAGCAGCTGGACAGACACTAACTATGGCTACACCTTC.

This sequence joins TRBV6-5 and TRBJ1-2, with 7 bases fitting TRBD1. CDR1 and CDR2 from the germline V gene are MNHEY and SVGAGI. CDR3 length equals 15 residues. V lost 0 bases, J lost 6 bases, and 7 bases stayed unmatched. As DNA, the CDR3 is TGTGCCAGCAGTTACTCATCTCACAGGGGAAATGGCTACACCTTC. Translated, it gives CASSYSSHRGNGYTF.

V and J are TRBV6-6 and TRBJ2-3, with 11 bases identical to TRBD2. J lost 8 bases, V lost 6 bases, and 10 bases had no gene match. CDR3 size: 15 residues. CDR1 and CDR2 from the germline V gene are MNHNY and SVGAGI (reference sequence). Here the CDR3 reads CASSPGGSGRGTQYF. In nucleotides, the CDR3 is TGTGCCAGCAGCCCTGGGGGTAGCGGGAGGGGTACGCAGTATTTT.

The chain is built from TRBV4-1 and TRBJ2-3; weak D call: TRBD2 (6 bases). V lost 2 bases to trimming and J lost 11 bases, with 26 bases between them. Germline assignment: CDR1 MGHRA and CDR2 YSYEKL. The CDR3 runs 17 residues. As DNA, the CDR3 is TGCGCCAGCAGCCAAAAGGGGCCGGGACCGACGTTGGGGGGGCAGTATTTT. Its protein product is CASSQKGPGPTLGGQYF.

The chain recombines TRBV10-2 with TRBJ1-1, with D unclear. Germline CDR1 and CDR2: WSHSY and SAAADI. The CDR3 is 8 amino acids. Trimming stripped 5 bases from V and 11 bases from J, with 3 bases between. The CDR3 loop reads CASSRAFF. The CDR3 nucleotides read TGCGCCAGCAGTCGTGCTTTCTTT.

The rearrangement uses TRBV5-1 and TRBJ2-5; TRBD2 might be the D (6 bases). Germline CDR1 and CDR2: SGHRS and YFSETQ. The germline V and J ends were trimmed by 4 bases and 1 base, with 11 bases remaining between them. The CDR3 is 14 residues long. CDR3: CASSGGLPQETQYF. CDR3 DNA: TGCGCCAGCAGCGGGGGACTGCCCCAAGAGACCCAGTACTTC.

This clone has just one count. The chain has TRBV11-3 and TRBJ2-3; 7 bases are a match to TRBD2. From germline, CDR1 is SGHNT and CDR2 YENEEA. The CDR3 is 16 amino acids. V shed 5 bases, J shed 4 bases, and the junction held 12 bases outside the gene matches. The CDR3 bases are TGTGCCAGCAGCCTAGGGCGGGGGTCGATGGCAGATACGCAGTATTTT. Its translation: CASSLGRGSMADTQYF.